This T cell receptor (beta chain) is from a study of a mutant IDH1 vaccine in newly diagnosed glioma. The wider study: Radiotherapy alone preceded vaccination by 4-6 weeks; alternatively, vaccination started with temozolomide cycles. Pretreatment consisted of radiotherapy, temozolomide, or both, with most receiving both.

General study points: Any relationship between pseudoprogression and changes in top peripheral T cell clonotypes seemed absent.

Concerning this clone: What it binds is not known.

Sequenced by immunoSEQ multiplex PCR; TCRdb stores in-frame clones only, minus some. The data contain tens of thousands of clones, over 85% of them singletons. This sample's time point: week 47, end of study. Doses comprised 300 ug of mutant IDH1 20-mer peptide each, plus topical imiquimod. All eight of the vaccinations patients received fell in weeks 1, 3, 5, 7, 11, 15, 19 and 23. The germline V gene has CDR1 SGHDN and CDR2 FVKESK. The ends lost 2 bases at V and 7 bases at J; junction bases unmatched: 10. The CDR3 is 16 residues long. This receptor was obtained from a middle-aged man with glioma. This chain connects TRBV14 to TRBJ2-1; TRBD2 agrees at 8 bases. The source material was PBMCs, sampled from a glioma patient whose treatment included an IDH1 peptide vaccine. This CDR3 reads CASSQLGSGSKNEQFF. DNA for the CDR3: TGTGCCAGCAGCCAATTAGGGAGCGGGAGTAAGAATGAGCAGTTCTTC.